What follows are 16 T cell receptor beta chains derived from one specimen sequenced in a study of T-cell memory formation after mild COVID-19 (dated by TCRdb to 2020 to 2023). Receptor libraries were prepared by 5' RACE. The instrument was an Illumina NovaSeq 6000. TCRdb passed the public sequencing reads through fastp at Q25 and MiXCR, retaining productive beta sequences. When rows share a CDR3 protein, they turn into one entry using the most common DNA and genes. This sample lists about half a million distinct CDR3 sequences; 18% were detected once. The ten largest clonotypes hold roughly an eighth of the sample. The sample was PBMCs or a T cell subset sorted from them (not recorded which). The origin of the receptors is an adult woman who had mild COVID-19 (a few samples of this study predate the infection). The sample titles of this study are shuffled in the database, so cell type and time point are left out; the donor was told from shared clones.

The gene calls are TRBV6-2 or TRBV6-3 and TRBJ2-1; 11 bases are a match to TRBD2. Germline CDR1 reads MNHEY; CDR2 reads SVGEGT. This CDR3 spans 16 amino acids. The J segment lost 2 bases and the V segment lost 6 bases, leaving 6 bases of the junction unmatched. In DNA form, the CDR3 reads TGTGCCAGCAGGGACCGACTAGCGGGAACCTACAATGAGCAGTTCTTC. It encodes CASRDRLAGTYNEQFF.

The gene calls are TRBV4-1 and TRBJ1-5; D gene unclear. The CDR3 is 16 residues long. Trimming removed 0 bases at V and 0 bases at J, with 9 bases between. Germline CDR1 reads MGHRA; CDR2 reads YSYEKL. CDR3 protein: CASSQEQVYSNQPQHF. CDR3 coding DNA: TGCGCCAGCAGCCAAGAGCAGGTTTATAGCAATCAGCCCCAGCATTTT.

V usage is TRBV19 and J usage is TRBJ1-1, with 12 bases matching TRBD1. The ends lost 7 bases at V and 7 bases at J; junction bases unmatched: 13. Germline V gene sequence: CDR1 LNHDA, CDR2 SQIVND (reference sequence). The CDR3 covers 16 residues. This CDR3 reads CASTTLEGQGAIEAFF. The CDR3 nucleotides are TGTGCCAGTACTACTCTTGAGGGACAGGGGGCCATTGAAGCTTTCTTT.

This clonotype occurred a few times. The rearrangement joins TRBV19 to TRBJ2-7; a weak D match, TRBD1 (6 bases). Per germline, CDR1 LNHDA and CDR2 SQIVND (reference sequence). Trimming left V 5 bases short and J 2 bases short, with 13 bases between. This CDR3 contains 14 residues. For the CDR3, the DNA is TGTGCCAGTAGTCCCCGGGACAATACCTACGAGCAGTACTTC. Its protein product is CASSPRDNTYEQYF.

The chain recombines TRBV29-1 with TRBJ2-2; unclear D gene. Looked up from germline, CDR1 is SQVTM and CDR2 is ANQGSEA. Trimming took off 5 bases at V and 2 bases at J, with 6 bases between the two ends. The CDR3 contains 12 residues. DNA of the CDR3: TGCAGCGTTAAGATTAACACCGGGGAGCTGTTTTTT. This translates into CSVKINTGELFF.

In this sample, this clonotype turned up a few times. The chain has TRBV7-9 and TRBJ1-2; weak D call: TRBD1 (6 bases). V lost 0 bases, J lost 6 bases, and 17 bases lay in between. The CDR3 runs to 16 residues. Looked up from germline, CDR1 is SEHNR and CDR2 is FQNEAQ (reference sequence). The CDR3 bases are TGTGCCAGCAGCTTAGCAGAGTCCAGGGGAAAGGATGGCTACACCTTC. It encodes CASSLAESRGKDGYTF. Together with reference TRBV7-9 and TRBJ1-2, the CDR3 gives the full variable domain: DTGVSQNPRHKITKRGQNVTFRCDPISEHNRLYWYRQTLGQGPEFLTYFQNEAQLEKSRLLSDRFSAERPKGSFSTLEIQRTEQGDSAMYLCASSLAESRGKDGYTFGSGTRLTVV.

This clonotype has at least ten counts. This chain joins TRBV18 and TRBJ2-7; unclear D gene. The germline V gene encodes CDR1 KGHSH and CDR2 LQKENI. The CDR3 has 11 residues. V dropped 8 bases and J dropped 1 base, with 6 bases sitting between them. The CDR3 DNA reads TGTGCCAGCAGCCGGTCCTACGAGCAGTACTTC. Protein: CASSRSYEQYF.

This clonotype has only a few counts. Written as DNA, the CDR3 is TGTGCCAGCAGCCCCCACTTCGGGGAGCTTGCCTACGAGCAGTACTTC. Its protein product is CASSPHFGELAYEQYF. The V call is TRBV7-8, the J call TRBJ2-7; TRBD2 might be the D (5 bases). There are 16 residues in the CDR3. The germline gives CDR1 SGHVS, CDR2 FQNEAQ. The V gene lost 5 bases and the J gene lost 2 bases, with 19 bases spanning the gap. Full variable domain (outside the CDR3, taken from reference TRBV7-8 and TRBJ2-7): GAGVSQSPRYKVAKRGQDVALRCDPISGHVSLFWYQQALGQGPEFLTYFQNEAQLDKSGLPSDRFFAERPEGSVSTLKIQRTQQEDSAVYLCASSPHFGELAYEQYFGPGTRLTVT.

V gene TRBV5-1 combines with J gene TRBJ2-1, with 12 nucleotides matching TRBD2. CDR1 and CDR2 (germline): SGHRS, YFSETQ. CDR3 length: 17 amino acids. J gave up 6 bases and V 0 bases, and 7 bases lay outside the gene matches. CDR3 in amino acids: CASSLAPSGGAGNEQFF. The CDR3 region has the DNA TGCGCCAGCAGCTTGGCACCTAGCGGGGGGGCCGGCAATGAGCAGTTCTTC.

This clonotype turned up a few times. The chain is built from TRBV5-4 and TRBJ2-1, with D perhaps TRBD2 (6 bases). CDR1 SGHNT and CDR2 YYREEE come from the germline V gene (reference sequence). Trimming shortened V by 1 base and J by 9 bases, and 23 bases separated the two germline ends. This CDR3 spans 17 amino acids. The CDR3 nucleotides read TGTGCCAGCAGCTTGCCCTCCGGGACTGGGGGGTTTAGTGAGCAGTTCTTC. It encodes CASSLPSGTGGFSEQFF.

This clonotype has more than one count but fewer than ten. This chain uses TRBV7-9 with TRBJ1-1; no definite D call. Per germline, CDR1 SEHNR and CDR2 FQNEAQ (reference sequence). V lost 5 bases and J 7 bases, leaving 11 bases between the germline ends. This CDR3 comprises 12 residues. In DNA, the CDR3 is TGTGCCAGCAGCCCTGGGATGGGTGAAGCTTTCTTT. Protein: CASSPGMGEAFF.

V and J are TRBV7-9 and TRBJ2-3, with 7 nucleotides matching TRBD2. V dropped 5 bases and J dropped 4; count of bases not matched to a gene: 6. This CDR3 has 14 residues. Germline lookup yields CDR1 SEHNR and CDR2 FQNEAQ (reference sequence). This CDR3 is CASSRGLVPDTQYF. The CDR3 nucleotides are TGTGCCAGCAGCAGAGGACTAGTCCCAGATACGCAGTATTTT.

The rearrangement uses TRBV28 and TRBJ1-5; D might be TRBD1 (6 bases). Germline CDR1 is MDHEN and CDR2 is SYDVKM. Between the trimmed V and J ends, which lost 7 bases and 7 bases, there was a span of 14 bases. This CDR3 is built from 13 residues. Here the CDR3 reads CASKQGLRQPQHF. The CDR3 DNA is TGTGCCAGCAAACAGGGTCTTCGGCAGCCCCAGCATTTT.

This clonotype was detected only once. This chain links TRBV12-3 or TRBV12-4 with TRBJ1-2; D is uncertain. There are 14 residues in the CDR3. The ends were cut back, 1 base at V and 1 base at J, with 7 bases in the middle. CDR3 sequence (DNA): TGTGCCAGCAGTTTAGTGGACCTTAACTATGGCTACACCTTC. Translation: CASSLVDLNYGYTF.

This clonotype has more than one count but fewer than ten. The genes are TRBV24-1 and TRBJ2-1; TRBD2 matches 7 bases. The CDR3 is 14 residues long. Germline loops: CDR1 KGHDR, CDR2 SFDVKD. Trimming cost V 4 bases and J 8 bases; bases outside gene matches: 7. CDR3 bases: TGTGCCACCAGTGACCCCGGGACTACAGATGAGCAGTTCTTC. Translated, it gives CATSDPGTTDEQFF.

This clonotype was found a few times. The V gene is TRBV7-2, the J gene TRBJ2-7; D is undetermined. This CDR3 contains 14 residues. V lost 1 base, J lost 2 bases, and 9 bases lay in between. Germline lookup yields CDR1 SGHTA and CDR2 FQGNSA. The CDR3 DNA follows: TGTGCCAGCAGCTTAGAGTTAGATGCCTACGAGCAGTACTTC. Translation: CASSLELDAYEQYF.